A selection of T cell receptor beta chains follows, all from one sample in a study of CD8+ T cells in alopecia areata. Here immunoSEQ multiplex PCR was the method, and the copy in TCRdb shows in-frame clones only, minus some. Of a few hundred thousand clones listed, around three fifths were seen once; the top ten hold 0.75% to 0.95%. The specimen was CD4+ T cells sorted from blood, collected at week 52, from a patient treated with tofacitinib. These receptors were obtained from a human donor with alopecia areata. Each CDR3 is given with its conserved first and last residue. A D gene is named only where the DNA matches it firmly. A clone size is listed for some rows: how often the clone was seen (once, few, many), or a class if it is expanded.

J,D,V,size,CDR3,DNA
TRBJ1-2,TRBD1,TRBV29-1,.,CSVEGSAGGIQPTF,TGCAGCGTTGAAGGGAGCGCAGGGGGCATTCAACCCACCTTC
TRBJ1-1,.,TRBV9,.,CASSVAMNTEAFF,TGTGCCAGCAGCGTAGCTATGAACACTGAAGCTTTCTTT
TRBJ1-4,.,TRBV2,.,CASSSSTNEKLFF,TGTGCCAGCAGCAGCTCAACTAATGAAAAACTGTTTTTT
TRBJ1-1,.,TRBV18,.,CASSPPNRATEAFF,TGTGCCAGCTCACCACCGAACAGGGCCACTGAAGCTTTCTTT
TRBJ2-5,.,TRBV30,.,CAWSVRETQYF,TGTGCCTGGAGTGTAAGGGAGACCCAGTACTTC
TRBJ2-7,TRBD2,TRBV4-1,.,CASSLLAGEDVQYF,TGCGCCAGCAGCCTACTAGCGGGGGAGGACGTGCAGTACTTC
TRBJ1-1,.,TRBV7-2,.,CASSYNLQGRDTEAFF,TGTGCCAGCAGCTACAACCTCCAGGGGAGGGACACTGAAGCTTTCTTT
TRBJ2-5,TRBD1,TRBV29-1,.,CSGRQGWSETQYF,TGCAGCGGGCGACAGGGGTGGTCGGAGACCCAGTACTTC
TRBJ2-3,.,TRBV10-3,.,CAISEEIQDTQYF,TGTGCCATCAGTGAGGAGATCCAGGATACGCAGTATTTT
TRBJ2-5,.,TRBV29-1,few,CSVGAHLITEETQYF,TGCAGCGTCGGGGCCCATCTGATAACCGAAGAGACCCAGTACTTC
TRBJ1-2,TRBD1,TRBV19,.,CASVRDSTYGYTF,TGTGCCAGTGTGCGGGACAGTACCTATGGCTACACCTTC
TRBJ2-6,.,TRBV9,once,CASSPRASGANVLTF,TGTGCCAGCAGCCCCCGCGCGTCCGGGGCCAACGTCCTGACTTTC
TRBJ2-5,.,TRBV25-1,few,CATTEETQYF,TGTGCCACCACGGAAGAGACCCAGTACTTC
TRBJ2-1,.,TRBV30,.,CAWNSVWVNEQFF,TGTGCCTGGAATTCGGTTTGGGTCAATGAGCAGTTCTTC
TRBJ2-2,TRBD2,TRBV30,once,CAWRASGDTGELFF,TGTGCCTGGAGGGCTAGCGGGGATACCGGGGAGCTGTTTTTT
TRBJ2-7,.,TRBV7-9,few,CASSLRPGLDEQYF,TGTGCCAGCAGCTTACGGCCAGGGCTCGACGAGCAGTACTTC